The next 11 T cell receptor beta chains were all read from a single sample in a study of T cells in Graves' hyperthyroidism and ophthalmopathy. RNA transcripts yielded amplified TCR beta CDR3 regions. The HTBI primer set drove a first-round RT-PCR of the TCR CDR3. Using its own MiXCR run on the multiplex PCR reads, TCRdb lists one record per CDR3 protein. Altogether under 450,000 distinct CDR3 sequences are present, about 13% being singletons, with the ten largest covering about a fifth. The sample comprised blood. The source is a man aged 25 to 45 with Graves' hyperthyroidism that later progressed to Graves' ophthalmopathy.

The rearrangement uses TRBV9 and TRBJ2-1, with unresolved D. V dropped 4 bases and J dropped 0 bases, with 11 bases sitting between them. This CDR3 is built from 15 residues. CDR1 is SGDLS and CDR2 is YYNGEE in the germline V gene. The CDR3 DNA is TGTGCCAGCAGCTTAACCCATAGCTCCTACAATGAGCAGTTCTTC. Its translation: CASSLTHSSYNEQFF.

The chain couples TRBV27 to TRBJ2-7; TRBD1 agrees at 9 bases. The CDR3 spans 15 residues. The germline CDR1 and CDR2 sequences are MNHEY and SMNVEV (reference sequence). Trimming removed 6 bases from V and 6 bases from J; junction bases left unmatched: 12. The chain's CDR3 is CASRTRGQGKAEQYF. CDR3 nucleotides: TGTGCCAGCAGAACCCGGGGACAGGGAAAGGCCGAGCAGTACTTC.

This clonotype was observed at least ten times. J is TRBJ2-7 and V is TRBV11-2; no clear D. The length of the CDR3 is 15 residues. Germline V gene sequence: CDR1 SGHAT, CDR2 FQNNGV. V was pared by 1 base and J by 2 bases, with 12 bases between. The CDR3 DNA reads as TGTGCCAGCAGCTTAGTGGGCCGACATACCTACGAGCAGTACTTC. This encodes CASSLVGRHTYEQYF.

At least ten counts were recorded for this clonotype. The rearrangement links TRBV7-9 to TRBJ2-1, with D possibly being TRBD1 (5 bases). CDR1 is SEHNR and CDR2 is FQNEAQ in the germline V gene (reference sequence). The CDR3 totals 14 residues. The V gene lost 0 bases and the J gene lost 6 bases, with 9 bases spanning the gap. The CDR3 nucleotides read TGTGCCAGCAGCTTAGCGACAGTCGGCAATGAGCAGTTCTTC. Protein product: CASSLATVGNEQFF.

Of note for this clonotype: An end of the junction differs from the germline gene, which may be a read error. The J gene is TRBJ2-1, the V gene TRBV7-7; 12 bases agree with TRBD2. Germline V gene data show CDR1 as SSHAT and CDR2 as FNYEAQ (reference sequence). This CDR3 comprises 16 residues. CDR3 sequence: CASRTASGGARGEQFF. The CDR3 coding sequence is TGTGCTAGCAGAACCGCTAGCGGGGGGGCCAGGGGTGAGCAGTTCTTC.

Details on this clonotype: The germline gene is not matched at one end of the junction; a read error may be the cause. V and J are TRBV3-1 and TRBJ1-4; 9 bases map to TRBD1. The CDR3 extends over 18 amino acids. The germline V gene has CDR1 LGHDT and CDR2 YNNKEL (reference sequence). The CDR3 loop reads CASSQERDRELRSEELFF. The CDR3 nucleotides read TGTGCCAGCAGCCAAGAACGGGACAGGGAATTACGGTCTGAAGAACTGTTTTTT.

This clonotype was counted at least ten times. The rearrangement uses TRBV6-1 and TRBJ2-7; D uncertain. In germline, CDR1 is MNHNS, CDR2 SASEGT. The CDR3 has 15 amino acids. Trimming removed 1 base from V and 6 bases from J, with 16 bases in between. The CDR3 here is CASSEDPRLLGEQYF. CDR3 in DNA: TGTGCCAGCAGTGAAGACCCCCGACTCCTGGGCGAGCAGTACTTC.

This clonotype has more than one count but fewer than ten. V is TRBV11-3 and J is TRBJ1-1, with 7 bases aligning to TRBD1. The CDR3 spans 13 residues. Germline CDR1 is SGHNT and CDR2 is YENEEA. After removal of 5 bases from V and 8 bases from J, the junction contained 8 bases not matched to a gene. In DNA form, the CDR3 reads TGTGCCAGCAGCCCCAGAGACAGGGAGGAAGCTTTCTTT. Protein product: CASSPRDREEAFF.

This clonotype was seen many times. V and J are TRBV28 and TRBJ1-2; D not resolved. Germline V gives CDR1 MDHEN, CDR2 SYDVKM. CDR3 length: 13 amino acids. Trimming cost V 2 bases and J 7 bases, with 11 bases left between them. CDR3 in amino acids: CASSLQVVAGYTF. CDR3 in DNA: TGTGCCAGCAGTTTACAGGTAGTCGCTGGCTACACCTTC.

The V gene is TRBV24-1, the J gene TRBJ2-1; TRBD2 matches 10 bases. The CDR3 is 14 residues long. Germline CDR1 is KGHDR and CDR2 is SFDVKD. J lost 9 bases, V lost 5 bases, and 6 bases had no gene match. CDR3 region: CATSAKRGGFEQFF. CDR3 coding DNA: TGTGCCACCAGTGCTAAGCGGGGGGGCTTTGAGCAGTTCTTC.

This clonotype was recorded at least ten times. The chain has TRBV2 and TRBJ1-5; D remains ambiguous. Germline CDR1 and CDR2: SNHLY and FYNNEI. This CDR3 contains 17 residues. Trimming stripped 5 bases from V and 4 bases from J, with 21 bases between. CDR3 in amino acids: CASSFRSPRMGNQPQHF. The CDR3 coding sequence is TGTGCCAGCAGTTTCCGGTCTCCCCGAATGGGAAATCAGCCCCAGCATTTT.